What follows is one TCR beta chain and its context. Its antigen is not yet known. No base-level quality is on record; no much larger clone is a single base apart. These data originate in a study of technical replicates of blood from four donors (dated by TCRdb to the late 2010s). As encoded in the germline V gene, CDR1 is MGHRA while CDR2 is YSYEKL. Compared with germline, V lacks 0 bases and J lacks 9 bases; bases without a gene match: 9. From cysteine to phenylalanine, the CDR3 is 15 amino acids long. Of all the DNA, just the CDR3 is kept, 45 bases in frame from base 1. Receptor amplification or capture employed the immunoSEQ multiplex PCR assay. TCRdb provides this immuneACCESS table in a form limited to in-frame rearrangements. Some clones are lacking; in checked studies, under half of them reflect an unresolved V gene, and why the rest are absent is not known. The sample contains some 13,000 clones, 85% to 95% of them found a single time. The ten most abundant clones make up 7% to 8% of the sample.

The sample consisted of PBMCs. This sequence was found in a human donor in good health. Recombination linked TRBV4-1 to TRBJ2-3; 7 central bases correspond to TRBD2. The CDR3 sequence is CASSQDVGAGRTQYF. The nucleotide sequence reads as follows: TGCGCCAGCAGCCAAGATGTGGGAGCGGGAAGGACGCAGTATTTT.